This T cell receptor (beta chain) derives from a study of cytomegalovirus exposure and HLA in healthy donors (dated by TCRdb to 2016 to 2017). Broadly, across the study: In an earlier analysis of 587 of the donors, 276 Gb of sequence data and 90 million to 130 million unique TCR beta sequences from about 180 million T cells were reported. An early release covering some 640 HLA-typed donors comprised 250 to 350 gigabases of sequencing data and around 80 million unique TCR sequences. The genetic ancestry cluster associated with self-reported Caucasian donors included about 81% of the 300 to 450 genotyped donors. The study was designed to test whether signatures of past pathogen exposure could be identified by cataloging public T cell receptors. The study profiled the T cell repertoires of hundreds of subjects by immunosequencing and related them to cytomegalovirus serostatus. In addition to the first cohort of approximately 670 subjects, a separate validation cohort of 130 or so different subjects was used. The study combined high-throughput TCR immunosequencing, statistical association of individual TCRs with disease status, and machine learning to predict cytomegalovirus infection status. In a later analysis, previously published TCR beta repertoires from 550 to 750 donors were re-analyzed and high-resolution HLA genotyping was added so that TCR occurrence patterns could be studied. The later analysis used no new phenotypic data to find candidate immune exposures, relying instead on TCR beta sequences and their occurrence across donors. In an earlier analysis of around 540 of the donors, high-throughput TCR beta sequencing was used to judge whether each TCR beta V gene segment behaved as functional or pseudogenic. Donor age, sex, ethnicity and CMV serostatus were collected together with the repertoire data. A later genetic analysis used genome-wide SNP genotypes for about 60% of the roughly 700 donors, treating that subset as a discovery cohort. Every repertoire in the discovery cohort had been generated on one and the same sequencing platform. HLA typing included class I and class II loci at four-digit resolution. Typing coverage differed by locus: A, B, C, DRB1 and DQB1 were typed in about 620-630 donors, DQA1 in roughly 510, DPA1 in some 570, and DPB1 in approximately 450. Because of strong linkage in the cohort, five DR-DQ haplotypes were treated as single units for association and clustering. Across approximately 400 genotyped donors of the cohort, an average of 235,054 unique TCR beta nucleotide sequences per donor were sequenced, and 15% to 20% of those sequences were non-productive. Findings and caveats that apply to the study as a whole: Only TCR beta chains were sequenced in this cohort, and the absence of alpha or paired-chain data limited detectable features. A later analysis found that TCR association rates varied across HLA loci, with DRB1 alleles showing the most associated TCRs and HLA-C alleles the fewest. In a later analysis, HLA-associated TCR beta chains showed more clonal expansion and lower generation probabilities than non-associated chains that were equally common. A total of roughly 160 TCR beta chains were listed by the study as associated with cytomegalovirus. A later analysis found that most CMV-associated TCR beta chains appeared HLA-restricted, with HLA associations seemingly driven largely by CMV exposure. Linkage disequilibrium might explain the correlated functional status among segregating V segments, but an unknown experimental factor could not be excluded. For the cohort, immune exposure information was limited to CMV serostatus. A further reported finding was that TCR beta sequences accurately predicted the HLA-A and HLA-B alleles for most subjects in the first cohort. In vitro tests confirmed that a few of the cytomegalovirus-associated TCR beta chains recognize cytomegalovirus antigens. A later analysis associated 17,000 or so TCR beta sequences with specific HLA alleles at a false discovery rate of 0.05. A group of highly shared sequence variants was considered likely to be a technical artifact of the sequencing pipeline. Broadly in line with IMGT annotations, most TCR beta V segments showed up in productive rearrangements about 87% or about 30% of the time in an earlier analysis of around 550 of the donors. When HLA alleles, especially DR and DQ, strongly co-occurred, TCR associations were difficult to assign to individual alleles. Some IMGT-functional V segments, including TRBV6-2 and TRBV6-3, could not be told apart with the 87-base-pair reads, so those segments were excluded. The earlier analysis of about 600 of the donors excluded roughly 17 rarely observed V segments, including chromosome 9 orphons, because counts were too low. Compared with the approximately 670-donor mean, donors in an Asian-associated ancestry cluster had fewer N-insertions in productive TCRs, according to a later genetic analysis. An association between a missense DCLRE1C variant and V-gene and J-gene trimming of TCR beta chains was found in a later genetic analysis and replicated in an independent cohort. The classifier was reported to diagnose cytomegalovirus status with high specificity and sensitivity in both the original and validation cohorts. Because HLA typing was unavailable for some donors at each locus, only the typed subset was used in association tests. It was suggested by the authors that the approach could potentially be generalized to other disease states and immunological phenotypes. Most TCR sequences were observed very rarely across donors, whereas some public TCRs were present in many individuals. A later analysis reported that several top co-occurrence clusters appeared linked to parvovirus B19, influenza, CMV and Epstein-Barr virus. The presence/absence analyses assumed that sequencing depth was roughly uniform across donors, and that assumption may not be true.

The CDR3 sequence holds 15 residues, the cysteine and phenylalanine included. Kept here is only the CDR3 DNA, which spans 45 bases and is read in frame from base 1. The germline V and J ends show losses of 1 base and 10 bases respectively, and no gene match explains 6 bases of the junction. The germline V gene yields SGHTA for CDR1 and FQGNSA for CDR2. A word on this clone: Its antigen remains unidentified. Base qualities are missing; no much larger clone stands one base away.

The method behind the library was the immunoSEQ multiplex PCR assay. For the multiplex PCR, a mixture combining 60 forward primers for TCR Vbeta segments and 13 reverse primers for TCR Jbeta segments was used. The CDR3 region of rearranged TCR beta genes was amplified from genomic DNA by a multiplex PCR assay. The amplified TCR beta libraries were sequenced on the Illumina HiSeq System as 87-base-pair reads. On the authors' methods: A later analysis tallied around 82 million unique TCR beta chains across the 666 repertoires, and around 9.9 million of those chains were shared by two or more donors. Raw reads were error-corrected and collapsed into unique sequences by a nearest-neighbor algorithm in which closely related sequences were merged to remove PCR and sequencing errors. Alignment of CDR3 sequences to IMGT reference sequences was used to assign V, D and J gene segments. For a sequence to be retained, at least a six-nucleotide match to both a V gene segment and a J gene segment was required. Rearrangements were called productive when the CDR3 lacked stop codons and stayed in frame with V and J; all others were non-productive. Following IMGT convention, CDR3 was defined as the stretch from the second conserved V-encoded cysteine up to the conserved J-encoded phenylalanine. In an earlier analysis of around 540 of the donors, sequences lacking an unambiguous match to a single V gene segment were excluded. An earlier analysis of about 590 of the donors classified V segments as functional when productive rearrangements were above 56.7% and as segregating when the standard deviation between donors was above 5%. To diagnose cytomegalovirus status from the catalog of TCR beta chain sequences, a statistical classification framework was built. In a later analysis, TCR nucleotide sequences were compared against IMGT/GENE-DB human TR gene sequences so that V and J genes could be assigned. In a later analysis, CDR3 sequences and most-parsimonious VDJ recombination scenarios were assigned using the TCRdist pipeline. In a later analysis, each TCR beta chain was defined by its CDR3 amino acid sequence together with its V-gene family, and reads lacking a unique V-gene family were excluded. A later analysis removed several hundred highly shared, low-generation-probability nucleotide sequences to deal with suspected cross-contamination and a sequencing artifact. In a later analysis, a clonal expansion index was calculated for each public chain from normalized within-repertoire ranks of inferred template counts. In a later analysis, generation probabilities were computed with a VDJ recombination model fitted to out-of-frame rearrangements, and the resulting probabilities were checked against IGoR. In a later analysis, hypergeometric tests were used to score TCR-TCR, TCR-HLA and TCR-CMV co-occurrence, with a repertoire-size bias correction applied to TCR pairs. A later analysis estimated false discovery rates by permuting HLA or CMV assignments 20 times. In a later analysis, co-occurring TCRs were grouped using DBSCAN, and TCRdist sequence similarity was added for clustering within HLA-allele-positive subsets. Repertoires with fewer than 30,000 or more than 120,000 public chains, plus five repertoires with anomalous nucleotide sharing, were excluded from co-occurrence clustering. TCRdb carries this immuneACCESS record with in-frame sequences only. Its versions omit some clonotypes, under half of them owing to an unresolved V gene in the studies checked, with the rest unexplained. That table supplies the V and J calls and clone size; D and trimming were determined from the DNA. The table for this sample lists about 160,000 clones; around 72% of them were counted only once. The biggest ten clones account for around 7% of the sample.

The cohort consisted of approximately 690 healthy bone marrow donors. All cohort members were sampled while nominally healthy, although unrecorded immune exposures were likely present. The donor was CMV seropositive and was included in the group of 289 seropositive cohort members. Every donor gave a peripheral blood sample, and the peripheral blood mononuclear cells from that sample were used for TCR beta sequencing. The Qiagen DNeasy Blood Extraction Kit was used to extract genomic DNA from the blood cell samples. This sequence was found in a man aged 40-49 years in good health and CMV-seropositive. The rearranged segments are TRBV7-2 and TRBJ1-6, and 8 junctional nucleotides match TRBD1. Specimen: PBMCs. The CDR3 reads CASSLETGVGSPLHF. The DNA sequence follows: TGTGCCAGCAGCTTAGAGACAGGGGTAGGGTCACCCCTCCACTTT.